This T cell receptor (beta chain) was retrieved from a study of T cells in localized non-small cell lung cancer. Overall study results and limits: Sequencing involved a lone tumor region, leaving heterogeneity possible. Detection in adjacent lung was observed for a median 57 of the top 100 tumor clones. In the blood, greater T cell density corresponded to longer overall survival. Maximal T cell clonality occurred in uninvolved adjacent lung, with tumor ranking below it.

Sequencing used immunoSEQ multiplex PCR; TCRdb keeps in-frame clones, though not all of them. The top ten clones hold 15% of a sample with around 94,000 clones, roughly 89% of them seen once. As regards this clone: No antigen is known for it.

V dropped 3 bases and J dropped 0 bases, with 18 bases sitting between them. Germline V lookup: CDR1 SEHNR, CDR2 FQNEAQ (reference sequence). The CDR3 contains 18 residues. The clonotype originates from a man aged 35-69 years with stage I squamous cell lung carcinoma. V is TRBV7-9 and J is TRBJ2-1; maybe TRBD1 (5 bases). The sample was peripheral blood, taken before any cancer treatment. This CDR3 reads CASSFGPLGARSYNEQFF. CDR3 nucleotide sequence: TGTGCCAGCAGCTTCGGGCCTTTAGGGGCCCGCTCCTACAATGAGCAGTTCTTC.